Sequencing of this TCR beta chain was carried out in a study of post-analysis software for immune sequencing data. The overall study: Relapsing-remitting, secondary progressive and progressive-relapsing courses of multiple sclerosis were included. Overall study findings and caveats: By F measure, samples from a shared preparation batch strongly co-clustered. Elevated frequency relative to controls characterized a handful of TRBV segments in patients, TRBV5-6, TRBV5-1 and TRBV20-1 among them. Controls had significantly higher normalized Chao1 diversity than multiple sclerosis patients.

The CDR3 spans 13 residues. Germline lookup yields CDR1 SSHAT and CDR2 FNYEAQ (reference sequence). Of note for this clonotype: Its antigen is unknown. A junction end diverges from the germline sequence, so it may reflect a read error.

Unique molecular identifiers were present in the TCR beta cDNA libraries. Each sample of about 0.95 to 11 million input T cells yielded 500,000 or so cDNA molecules, so each molecule approximated one T cell. TCRdb called the PCR reads again in MiXCR, with one record for every CDR3 protein. The table has roughly 600,000 distinct CDR3 sequences, 44% seen once; the top ten hold 1.7%. The sequenced material came from blood. The sequence was collected from a girl aged 5-17 years with multiple sclerosis. This chain connects TRBV7-7 to TRBJ2-1; no definite D call. The CDR3 DNA is TGTGCTAGCAGCTCCCTTGTGAACAATGAGCAGTTCTTC. This sequence encodes CASSSLVNNEQFF.